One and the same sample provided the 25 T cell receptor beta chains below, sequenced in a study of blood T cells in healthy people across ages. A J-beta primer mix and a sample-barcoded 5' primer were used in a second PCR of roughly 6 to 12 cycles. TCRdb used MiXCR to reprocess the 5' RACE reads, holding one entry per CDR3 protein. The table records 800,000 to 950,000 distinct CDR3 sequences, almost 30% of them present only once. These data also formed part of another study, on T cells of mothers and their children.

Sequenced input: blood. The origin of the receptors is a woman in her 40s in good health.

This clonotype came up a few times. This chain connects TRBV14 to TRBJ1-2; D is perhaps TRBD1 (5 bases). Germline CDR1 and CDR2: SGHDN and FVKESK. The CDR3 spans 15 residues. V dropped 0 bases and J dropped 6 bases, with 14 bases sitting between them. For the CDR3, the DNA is TGTGCCAGCAGCCAAGATGTTGGAGGGGTGGATGGCTACACCTTC. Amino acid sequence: CASSQDVGGVDGYTF.

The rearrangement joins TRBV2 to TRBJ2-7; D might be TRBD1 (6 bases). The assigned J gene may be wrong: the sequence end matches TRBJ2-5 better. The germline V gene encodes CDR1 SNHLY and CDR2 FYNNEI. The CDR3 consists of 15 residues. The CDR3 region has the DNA TGTGCCAGCAGGCCAGGGGATCTGAGTCAAGAGACCCAGTACTTC. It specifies CASRPGDLSQETQYF.

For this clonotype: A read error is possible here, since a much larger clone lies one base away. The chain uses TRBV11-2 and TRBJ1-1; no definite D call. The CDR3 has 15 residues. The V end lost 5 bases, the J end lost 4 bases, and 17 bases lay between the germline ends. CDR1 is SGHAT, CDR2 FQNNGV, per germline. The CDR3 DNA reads TGTGCCAGCAGCAAGCTGACGGGAATGAGCACTGAAGCTTTCTTT. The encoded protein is CASSKLTGMSTEAFF.

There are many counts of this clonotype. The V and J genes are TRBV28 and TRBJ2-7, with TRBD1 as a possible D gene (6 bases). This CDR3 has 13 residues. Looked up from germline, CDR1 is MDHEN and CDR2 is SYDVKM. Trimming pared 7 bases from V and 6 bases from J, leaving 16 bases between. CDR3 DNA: TGTGCCAGCATAGGGACACCGATGGCCGAGCAGTACTTC. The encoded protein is CASIGTPMAEQYF.

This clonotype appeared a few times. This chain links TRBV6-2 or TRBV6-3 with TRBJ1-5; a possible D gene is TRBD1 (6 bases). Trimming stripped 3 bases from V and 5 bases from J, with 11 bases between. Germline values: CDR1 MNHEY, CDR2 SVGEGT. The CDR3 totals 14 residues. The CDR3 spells CASSYGAGDQPQHF. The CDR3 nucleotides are TGTGCCAGCAGTTATGGGGCAGGGGATCAGCCCCAGCATTTT.

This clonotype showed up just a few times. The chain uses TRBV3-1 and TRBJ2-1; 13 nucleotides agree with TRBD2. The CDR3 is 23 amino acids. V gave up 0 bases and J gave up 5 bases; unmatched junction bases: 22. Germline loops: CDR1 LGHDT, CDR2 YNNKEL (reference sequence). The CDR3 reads CASSQEMVGSLFGLAGEDNEQFF. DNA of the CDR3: TGTGCCAGCAGCCAAGAAATGGTCGGCAGCCTTTTCGGACTAGCGGGGGAAGACAATGAGCAGTTCTTC.

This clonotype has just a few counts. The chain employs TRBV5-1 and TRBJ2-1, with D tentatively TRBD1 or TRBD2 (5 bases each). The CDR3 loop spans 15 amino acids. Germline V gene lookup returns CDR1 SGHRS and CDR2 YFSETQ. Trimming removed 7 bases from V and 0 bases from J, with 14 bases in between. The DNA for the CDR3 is TGCGCCAGCCAAGAGGGTCAGGGCTCCTACAATGAGCAGTTCTTC. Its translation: CASQEGQGSYNEQFF.

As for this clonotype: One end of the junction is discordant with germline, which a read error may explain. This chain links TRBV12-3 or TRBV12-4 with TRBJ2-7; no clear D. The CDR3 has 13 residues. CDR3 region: CASSSGRSYGQYF. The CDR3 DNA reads TGTGCCAGCAGTTCAGGCCGCTCCTACGGGCAGTACTTC.

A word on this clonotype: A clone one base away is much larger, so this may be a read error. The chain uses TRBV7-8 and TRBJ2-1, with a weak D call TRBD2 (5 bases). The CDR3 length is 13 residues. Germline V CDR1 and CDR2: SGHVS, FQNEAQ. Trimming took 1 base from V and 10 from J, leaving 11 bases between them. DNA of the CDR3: TGTGCCAGCAGCTTAGTGGACTCCTACGAGCAGTTCTTC. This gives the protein CASSLVDSYEQFF.

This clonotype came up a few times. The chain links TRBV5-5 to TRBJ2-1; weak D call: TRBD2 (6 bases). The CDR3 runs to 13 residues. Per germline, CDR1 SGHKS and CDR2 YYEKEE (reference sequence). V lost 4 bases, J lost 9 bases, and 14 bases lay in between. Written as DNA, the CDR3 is TGTGCCAGCAGCCCCCGCGTCGGGGGTGAGCAGTTCTTC. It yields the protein CASSPRVGGEQFF.

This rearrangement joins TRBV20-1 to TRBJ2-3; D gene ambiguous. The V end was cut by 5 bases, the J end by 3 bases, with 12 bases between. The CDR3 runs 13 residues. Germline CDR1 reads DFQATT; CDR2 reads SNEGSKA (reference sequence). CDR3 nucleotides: TGCAGTGCTTCCCGACCCGGGACAGATACGCAGTATTTT. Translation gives CSASRPGTDTQYF.

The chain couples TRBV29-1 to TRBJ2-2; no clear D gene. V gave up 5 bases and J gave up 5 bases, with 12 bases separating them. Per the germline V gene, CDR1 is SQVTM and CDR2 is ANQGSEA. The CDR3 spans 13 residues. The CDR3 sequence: CSVIPPGTGELFF. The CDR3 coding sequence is TGCAGCGTTATTCCACCTGGGACCGGGGAGCTGTTTTTT.

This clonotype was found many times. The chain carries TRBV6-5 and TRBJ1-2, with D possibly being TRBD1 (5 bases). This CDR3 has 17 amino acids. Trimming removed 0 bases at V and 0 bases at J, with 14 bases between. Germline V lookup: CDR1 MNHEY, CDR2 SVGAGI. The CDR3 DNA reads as TGTGCCAGCAGTTACTCGACAGTTGGCGGCTCTAACTATGGCTACACCTTC. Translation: CASSYSTVGGSNYGYTF.

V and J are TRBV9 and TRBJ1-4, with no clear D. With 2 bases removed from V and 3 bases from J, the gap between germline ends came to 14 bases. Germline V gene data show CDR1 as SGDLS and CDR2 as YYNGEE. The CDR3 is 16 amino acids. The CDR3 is CASSVGTTVANEKLFF. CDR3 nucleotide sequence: TGTGCCAGCAGCGTGGGTACTACTGTAGCTAATGAAAAACTGTTTTTT.

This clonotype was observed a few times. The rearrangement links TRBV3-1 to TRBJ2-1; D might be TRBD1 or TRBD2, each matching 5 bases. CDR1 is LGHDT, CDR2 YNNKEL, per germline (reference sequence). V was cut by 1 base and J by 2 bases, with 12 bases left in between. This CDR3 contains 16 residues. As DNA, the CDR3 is TGTGCCAGCAGCCAAGTGGGGACCGGCCCCTACAATGAGCAGTTCTTC. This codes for CASSQVGTGPYNEQFF.

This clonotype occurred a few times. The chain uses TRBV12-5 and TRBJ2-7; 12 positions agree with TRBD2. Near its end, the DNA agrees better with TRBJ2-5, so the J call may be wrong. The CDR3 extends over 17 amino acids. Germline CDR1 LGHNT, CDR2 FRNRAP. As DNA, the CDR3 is TGTGCTAGTGGCGGACTAGCGGGAACCCTGGGGGAAGAGACCCAGTACTTC. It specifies CASGGLAGTLGEETQYF.

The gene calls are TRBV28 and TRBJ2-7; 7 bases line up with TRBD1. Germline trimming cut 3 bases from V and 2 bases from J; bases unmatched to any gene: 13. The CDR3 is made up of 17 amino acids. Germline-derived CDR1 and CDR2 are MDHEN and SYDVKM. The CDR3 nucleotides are TGTGCCAGCAGTTTGCTATCCTCCGGGACAGTTGCCTACGAGCAGTACTTC. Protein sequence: CASSLLSSGTVAYEQYF. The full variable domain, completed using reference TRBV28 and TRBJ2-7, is DVKVTQSSRYLVKRTGEKVFLECVQDMDHENMFWYRQDPGLGLRLIYFSYDVKMKEKGDIPEGYSVSREKKERFSLILESASTNQTSMYLCASSLLSSGTVAYEQYFGPGTRLTVT.

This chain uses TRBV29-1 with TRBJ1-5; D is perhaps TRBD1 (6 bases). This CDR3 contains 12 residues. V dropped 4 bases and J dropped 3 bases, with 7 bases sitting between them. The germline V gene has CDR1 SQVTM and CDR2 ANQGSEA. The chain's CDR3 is CSVAGANQPQHF. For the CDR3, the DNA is TGCAGCGTTGCAGGGGCCAATCAGCCCCAGCATTTT.

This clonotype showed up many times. The CDR3 here is CSAPVQGDYGYTF. The CDR3 DNA follows: TGCAGTGCTCCCGTTCAGGGAGACTATGGCTACACCTTC. The chain uses TRBV20-1 and TRBJ1-2, with D maybe TRBD1 (5 bases). The germline CDR1 and CDR2 sequences are DFQATT and SNEGSKA (reference sequence). Between the trimmed V and J ends, which lost 5 bases and 3 bases, there was a span of 13 bases. The length of the CDR3 is 13 residues.

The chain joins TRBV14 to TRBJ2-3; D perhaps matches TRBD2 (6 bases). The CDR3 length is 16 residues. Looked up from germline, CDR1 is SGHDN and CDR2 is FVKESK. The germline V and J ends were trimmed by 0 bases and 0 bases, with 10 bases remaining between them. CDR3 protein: CASSQDAGYSTDTQYF. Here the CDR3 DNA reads TGTGCCAGCAGCCAAGATGCGGGGTATAGCACAGATACGCAGTATTTT.

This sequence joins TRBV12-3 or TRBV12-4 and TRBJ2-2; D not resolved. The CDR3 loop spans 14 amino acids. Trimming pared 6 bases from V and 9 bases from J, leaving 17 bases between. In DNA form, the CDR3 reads TGTGCCAGCAGCCCGACTCCCGGTGGGCGGGAGCTGTTTTTT. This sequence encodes CASSPTPGGRELFF.

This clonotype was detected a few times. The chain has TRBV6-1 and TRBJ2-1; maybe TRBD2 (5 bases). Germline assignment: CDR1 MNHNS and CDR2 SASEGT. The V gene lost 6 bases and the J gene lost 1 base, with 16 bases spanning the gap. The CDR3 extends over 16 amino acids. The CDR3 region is CASSLPSSGSYNEQFF. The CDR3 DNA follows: TGTGCCAGCAGCCTACCTAGCTCTGGGTCCTACAATGAGCAGTTCTTC.

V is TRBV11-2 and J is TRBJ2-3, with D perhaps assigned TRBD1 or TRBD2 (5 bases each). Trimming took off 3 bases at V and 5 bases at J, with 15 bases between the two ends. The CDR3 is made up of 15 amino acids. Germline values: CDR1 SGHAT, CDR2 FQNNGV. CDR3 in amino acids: CASSLRTPRGDTQYF. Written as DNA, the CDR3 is TGTGCCAGCAGCTTGAGGACACCCCGGGGAGATACGCAGTATTTT.

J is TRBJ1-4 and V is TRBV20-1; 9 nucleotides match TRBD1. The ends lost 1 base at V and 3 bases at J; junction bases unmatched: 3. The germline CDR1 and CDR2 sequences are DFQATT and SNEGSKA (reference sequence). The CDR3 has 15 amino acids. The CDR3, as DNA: TGCAGTGCTAGAGCCAGGGACAGGGCTAATGAAAAACTGTTTTTT. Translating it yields CSARARDRANEKLFF.

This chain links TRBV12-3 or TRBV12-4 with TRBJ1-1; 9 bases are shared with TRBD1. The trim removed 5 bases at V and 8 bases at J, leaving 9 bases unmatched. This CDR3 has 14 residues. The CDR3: CASSRHRGPGEAFF. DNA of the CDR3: TGTGCCAGCAGTAGACACAGGGGGCCAGGGGAAGCTTTCTTT.